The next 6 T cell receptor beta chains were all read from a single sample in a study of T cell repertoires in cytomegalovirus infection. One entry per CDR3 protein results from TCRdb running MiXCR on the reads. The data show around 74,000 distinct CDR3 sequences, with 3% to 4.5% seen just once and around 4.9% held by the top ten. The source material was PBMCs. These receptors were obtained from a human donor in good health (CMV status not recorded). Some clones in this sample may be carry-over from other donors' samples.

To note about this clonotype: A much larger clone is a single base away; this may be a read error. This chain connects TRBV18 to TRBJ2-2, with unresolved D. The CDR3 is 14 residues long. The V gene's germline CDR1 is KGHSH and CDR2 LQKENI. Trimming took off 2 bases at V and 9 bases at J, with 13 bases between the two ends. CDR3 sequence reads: CASSPYPDNWELFF. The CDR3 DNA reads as TGTGCCAGCTCACCATACCCTGACAACTGGGAGCTGTTTTTT.

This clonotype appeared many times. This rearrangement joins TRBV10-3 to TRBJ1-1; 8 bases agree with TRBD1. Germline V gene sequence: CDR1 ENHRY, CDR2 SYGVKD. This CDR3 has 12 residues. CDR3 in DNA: TGTGCTAACGGACAGGGCGACACTGAAGCTTTCTTT. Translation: CANGQGDTEAFF.

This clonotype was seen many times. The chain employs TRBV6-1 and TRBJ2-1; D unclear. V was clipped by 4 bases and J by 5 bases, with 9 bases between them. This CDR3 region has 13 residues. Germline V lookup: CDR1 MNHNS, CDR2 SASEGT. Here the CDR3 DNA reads TGTGCCAGCAGTGCCCCCCCACACAATGAGCAGTTCTTC. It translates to CASSAPPHNEQFF.

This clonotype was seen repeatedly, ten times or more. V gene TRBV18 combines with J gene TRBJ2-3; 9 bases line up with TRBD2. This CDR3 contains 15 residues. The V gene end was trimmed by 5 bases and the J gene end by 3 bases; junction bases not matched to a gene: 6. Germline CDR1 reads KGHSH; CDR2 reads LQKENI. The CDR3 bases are TGTGCCAGCTCAACGCGGGGGGGGATAACAGATACGCAGTATTTT. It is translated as CASSTRGGITDTQYF.

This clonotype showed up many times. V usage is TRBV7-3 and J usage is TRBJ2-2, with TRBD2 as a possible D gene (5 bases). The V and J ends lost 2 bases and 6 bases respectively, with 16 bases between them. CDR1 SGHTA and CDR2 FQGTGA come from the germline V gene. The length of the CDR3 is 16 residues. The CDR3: CASSLVRGLSAGELFF. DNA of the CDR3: TGTGCCAGCAGCTTAGTTCGGGGTTTAAGTGCCGGGGAGCTGTTTTTT.

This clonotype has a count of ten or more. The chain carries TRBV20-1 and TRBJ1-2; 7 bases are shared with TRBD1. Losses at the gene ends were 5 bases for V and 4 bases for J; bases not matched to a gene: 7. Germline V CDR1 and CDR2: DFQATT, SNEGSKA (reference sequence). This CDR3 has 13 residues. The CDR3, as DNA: TGCAGTGCTGACGCAAGGACAGGCTATGGCTACACCTTC. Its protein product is CSADARTGYGYTF.